The next 22 T cell receptor beta chains were all read from a single sample in a study of cytomegalovirus exposure and HLA in healthy donors. A multiplex PCR was run with 60 Vbeta primers and 13 Jbeta primers. Profiled with immunoSEQ multiplex PCR; TCRdb holds only in-frame clones, not every one. Here the sample spans some 100,000 clones, about 80% being singletons. The specimen sequenced was PBMCs. The receptors originated from a woman between 45 and 60 years old in good health and CMV-seropositive.

This clone has a handful of counts. J is TRBJ2-2 and V is TRBV12-5, with 8 positions matching TRBD1. The trim removed 0 bases at V and 4 bases at J, leaving 10 bases unmatched. From germline, CDR1 is LGHNT and CDR2 FRNRAP. The CDR3 totals 18 residues. The CDR3 reads CASGLVRTGRHGTGELFF. The CDR3 DNA is TGTGCTAGTGGTTTGGTCCGGACAGGGCGGCATGGCACCGGGGAGCTGTTTTTT.

The gene calls are TRBV7-3 and TRBJ1-1; D perhaps matches TRBD1 (5 bases). Germline-derived CDR1 and CDR2 are SGHTA and FQGTGA. CDR3 length: 13 amino acids. V lost 3 bases and J 2 bases, leaving 7 bases between the germline ends. In DNA, the CDR3 is TGTGCCAGCAGCTTCAGGGTAAACACTGAAGCTTTCTTT. Translated: CASSFRVNTEAFF.

This clone was observed a handful of times. V and J are TRBV11-2 and TRBJ1-5; D not certain. This CDR3 has 13 residues. Germline-derived CDR1 and CDR2 are SGHAT and FQNNGV. Trimming shortened V by 5 bases and J by 0 bases, and 5 bases separated the two germline ends. CDR3 sequence reads: CASSVASNQPQHF. The CDR3 bases are TGTGCCAGCAGCGTGGCTAGCAATCAGCCCCAGCATTTT.

The chain employs TRBV2 and TRBJ1-4, with 9 bases lining up with TRBD1. The trim removed 6 bases at V and 7 bases at J, leaving 6 bases unmatched. Germline CDR1 reads SNHLY; CDR2 reads FYNNEI. CDR3 length equals 14 residues. As DNA, the CDR3 is TGTGCCAGCAGGTTGGGACAGGGCTTTGAAAAACTGTTTTTT. This codes for CASRLGQGFEKLFF. Full variable domain (outside the CDR3, taken from reference TRBV2 and TRBJ1-4): EPEVTQTPSHQVTQMGQEVILRCVPISNHLYFYWYRQILGQKVEFLVSFYNNEISEKSEIFDDQFSVERPDGSNFTLKIRSTKLEDSAMYFCASRLGQGFEKLFFGSGTQLSVL.

CDR3 amino acids: CAISESPGMNTEAFF. Here the CDR3 DNA reads TGTGCCATCAGTGAGTCCCCGGGGATGAACACTGAAGCTTTCTTT. The J gene is TRBJ1-1, the V gene TRBV10-3; D is uncertain. Per the germline V gene, CDR1 is ENHRY and CDR2 is SYGVKD. V was pared by 0 bases and J by 0 bases, with 8 bases between. CDR3 size: 15 residues.

The rearrangement uses TRBV13 and TRBJ2-1; D may be TRBD1 (5 bases). Germline V lookup: CDR1 PRHDT, CDR2 FYEKMQ (reference sequence). CDR3 size: 15 residues. Trimming cost V 4 bases and J 5 bases, with 15 bases left between them. CDR3 DNA: TGTGCCAGCAGCTCGCTGTTACAACAGGACAATGAGCAGTTCTTC. It is translated as CASSSLLQQDNEQFF. The full variable domain, its missing parts supplied by reference TRBV13 and TRBJ2-1, is AAGVIQSPRHLIKEKRETATLKCYPIPRHDTVYWYQQGPGQDPQFLISFYEKMQSDKGSIPDRFSAQQFSDYHSELNMSSLELGDSALYFCASSSLLQQDNEQFFGPGTRLTVL.

CDR3 bases: TGTGCCAGCAGCCAAGTCCAGTTGAACACTGAAGCTTTCTTT. It encodes CASSQVQLNTEAFF. This chain joins TRBV14 and TRBJ1-1, with D unclear. Trimming cost V 1 base and J 0 bases, with 6 bases left between them. CDR1 SGHDN and CDR2 FVKESK come from the germline V gene. CDR3 length: 14 amino acids.

This clone appeared a few times. V gene TRBV5-6 combines with J gene TRBJ2-3; D possibly corresponds to TRBD1 (5 bases). Trimming took 3 bases from V and 1 from J, leaving 12 bases between them. CDR1 is SGHDT and CDR2 is YYEEEE in the germline V gene. The CDR3 totals 15 residues. The CDR3 is CASSSQGLGTDTQYF. CDR3 bases: TGTGCCAGCAGCTCCCAGGGTTTGGGCACAGATACGCAGTATTTT.

The V gene is TRBV6-6, the J gene TRBJ1-4, with D possibly being TRBD1 (5 bases). The V gene lost 2 bases and the J gene lost 7 bases, with 14 bases spanning the gap. The CDR3 consists of 15 residues. Germline loops: CDR1 MNHNY, CDR2 SVGAGI (reference sequence). Written as DNA, the CDR3 is TGTGCCAGCAGTTACCCGGCAGGGCAGGGTGAAAAACTGTTTTTT. Translated, it gives CASSYPAGQGEKLFF.

The chain uses TRBV27 and TRBJ2-5, with D possibly being TRBD1 (6 bases). The J call is in doubt because the DNA end fits TRBJ2-7 better. Germline V gene data show CDR1 as MNHEY and CDR2 as SMNVEV (reference sequence). The CDR3 length is 17 residues. The CDR3: CASSSSRRAGASYEQYF. The CDR3 DNA reads as TGTGCCAGCAGTTCTTCTCGTAGGGCAGGGGCCTCCTACGAGCAGTACTTC.

The rearrangement uses TRBV9 and TRBJ2-2; 15 bases are a match to TRBD2. J gave up 3 bases and V 4 bases, and 7 bases lay outside the gene matches. CDR1 and CDR2 from the germline V gene are SGDLS and YYNGEE. This CDR3 has 18 residues. This chain's CDR3 is CASSLGLAGGPDTGELFF. CDR3 bases: TGTGCCAGCAGCCTAGGACTAGCGGGGGGGCCTGACACCGGGGAGCTGTTTTTT.

The gene calls are TRBV19 and TRBJ2-1, with D uncertain. With 5 bases removed from V and 6 bases from J, the gap between germline ends came to 8 bases. The CDR3 consists of 12 residues. Germline lookup yields CDR1 LNHDA and CDR2 SQIVND (reference sequence). The CDR3 DNA sequence: TGTGCCAGTAGTGACCAGGTCAATGAGCAGTTCTTC. Residues: CASSDQVNEQFF.

The chain couples TRBV6-6 to TRBJ1-5; 8 bases fit TRBD1. The CDR3 consists of 15 residues. V trimming: 6 bases; J trimming: 7 bases; junction bases outside the gene matches: 11. CDR1 and CDR2 (germline): MNHNY, SVGAGI (reference sequence). CDR3 sequence (DNA): TGTGCCAGCAGACCACTGACAGGGGAGGAGCAGCCCCAGCATTTT. Residues: CASRPLTGEEQPQHF.

Only a few counts were recorded for this clone. V and J are TRBV5-4 and TRBJ2-5; TRBD1 is a possible D gene (6 bases). The CDR3 length is 15 residues. V was trimmed by 4 bases and J by 2 bases, leaving 15 bases between them. CDR1 is SGHNT, CDR2 YYREEE, per germline (reference sequence). The CDR3 here is CASSPLQGPQETQYF. The CDR3 DNA sequence: TGTGCCAGCAGCCCACTACAGGGACCACAAGAGACCCAGTACTTC.

The genes are TRBV10-3 and TRBJ2-1; TRBD2 matches 15 bases. This CDR3 is built from 15 residues. The germline CDR1 and CDR2 sequences are ENHRY and SYGVKD. The V segment lost 4 bases and the J segment 10 bases; nucleotides outside the gene matches: 5. CDR3 nucleotides: TGTGCCATCAGTGGACGGACTAGCGGGGGGGCCGAGCAGTTCTTC. The encoded protein is CAISGRTSGGAEQFF.

This chain joins TRBV2 and TRBJ2-5, with D unclear. The CDR3 length is 12 residues. Germline V CDR1 and CDR2: SNHLY, FYNNEI. The V end was cut by 8 bases, the J end by 5 bases, with 12 bases between. The CDR3 is CASSGSRETQYF. As DNA, the CDR3 is TGTGCCAGCTCCGGGTCCCGGGAGACCCAGTACTTC.

This clone is a singleton in its sample. This chain joins TRBV11-2 and TRBJ2-3; D call uncertain. Trimming pared 2 bases from V and 3 bases from J, leaving 9 bases between. Germline assignment: CDR1 SGHAT and CDR2 FQNNGV. This CDR3 is built from 14 residues. The CDR3 DNA follows: TGTGCCAGCAGCTTATTGATGCGGACAGATACGCAGTATTTT. Translating gives CASSLLMRTDTQYF.

Sample share makes this clone medium-sized. The chain links TRBV11-3 to TRBJ2-3, with 8 bases lining up with TRBD2. Looked up from germline, CDR1 is SGHNT and CDR2 is YENEEA. This CDR3 has 12 residues. Losses at the gene ends were 5 bases for V and 9 bases for J; bases not matched to a gene: 4. CDR3 amino acids: CASSLGLDTQYF. As DNA, the CDR3 is TGTGCCAGCAGCCTGGGACTAGACACGCAGTATTTT.

The rearrangement links TRBV9 to TRBJ2-5, with 8 nucleotides matching TRBD1. V trimming: 2 bases; J trimming: 0 bases; junction bases outside the gene matches: 3. The CDR3 contains 15 residues. CDR1 and CDR2 (germline): SGDLS, YYNGEE. This CDR3 reads CASSVGTGNQETQYF. In nucleotides, the CDR3 is TGTGCCAGCAGCGTGGGGACAGGAAACCAAGAGACCCAGTACTTC. Variable domain in full (rest from reference TRBV9 and TRBJ2-5): DSGVTQTPKHLITATGQRVTLRCSPRSGDLSVYWYQQSLDQGLQFLIQYYNGEERAKGNILERFSAQQFPDLHSELNLSSLELGDSALYFCASSVGTGNQETQYFGPGTRLLVL.

This chain joins TRBV4-2 and TRBJ2-1, with D possibly being TRBD2 (6 bases). Per germline, CDR1 LGHNA and CDR2 YNFKEQ. CDR3 size: 15 residues. V dropped 0 bases and J dropped 9 bases, with 15 bases sitting between them. DNA of the CDR3: TGTGCCAGCAGCCAAGATGGGAGCGAGGGAGGTGAGCAGTTCTTC. Amino acid sequence: CASSQDGSEGGEQFF.

V usage is TRBV11-3 and J usage is TRBJ2-3; the match to TRBD2 covers 10 bases. J lost 6 bases, V lost 5 bases, and 11 bases had no gene match. Germline CDR1 is SGHNT and CDR2 is YENEEA. The CDR3 has 16 amino acids. The CDR3 nucleotides read TGTGCCAGCAGCCTCCGAGCGGGGGGGCCCCCCGATACGCAGTATTTT. As protein: CASSLRAGGPPDTQYF.

The chain employs TRBV5-6 and TRBJ2-7; D is ambiguous. CDR1 and CDR2 (germline): SGHDT, YYEEEE. The CDR3 is made up of 12 amino acids. V lost 4 bases and J lost 3, with 8 bases in between. The CDR3 reads CASSLSLYEQYF. As DNA, the CDR3 is TGTGCCAGCAGCCTTTCTCTCTACGAGCAGTACTTC.